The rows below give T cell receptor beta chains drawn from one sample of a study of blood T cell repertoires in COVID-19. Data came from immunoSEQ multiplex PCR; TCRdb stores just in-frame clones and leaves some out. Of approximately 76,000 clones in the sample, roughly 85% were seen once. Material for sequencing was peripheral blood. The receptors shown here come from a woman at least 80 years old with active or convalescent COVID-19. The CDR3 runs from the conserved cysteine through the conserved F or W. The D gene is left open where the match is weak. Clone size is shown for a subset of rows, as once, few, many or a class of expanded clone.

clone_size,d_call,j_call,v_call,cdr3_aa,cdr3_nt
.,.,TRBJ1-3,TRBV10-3,CAISTQGGGNTIYF,TGTGCCATCAGTACACAGGGAGGGGGAAACACCATATATTTT
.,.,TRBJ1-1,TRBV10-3,CAISGVNTEAFF,TGTGCCATCAGTGGAGTGAACACTGAAGCTTTCTTT
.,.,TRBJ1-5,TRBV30,CAWSAGNQPQHF,TGTGCCTGGAGTGCGGGGAATCAGCCCCAGCATTTT
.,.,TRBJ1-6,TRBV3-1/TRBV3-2,CASSQDLSSYNSPLHF,TGTGCCAGCAGCCAAGATTTGAGCTCCTATAATTCACCCCTCCACTTT
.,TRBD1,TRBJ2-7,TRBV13,CASSQGDEQYF,TGTGCCAGCAGCCAGGGGGACGAGCAGTACTTC
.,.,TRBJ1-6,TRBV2,CASSDIRSGNSPLHF,TGTGCCAGCAGTGACATACGGTCAGGGAATTCACCCCTCCACTTT
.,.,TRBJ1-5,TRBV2,CASSDPGDYSTNQPQHF,TGTGCCAGCAGTGACCCAGGGGATTACAGCACGAATCAGCCCCAGCATTTT
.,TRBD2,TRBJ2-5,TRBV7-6,CASSSAGTSGQETQYF,TGTGCCAGCAGCTCGGCCGGGACTAGCGGGCAAGAGACCCAGTACTTC
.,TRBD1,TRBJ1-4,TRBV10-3,CAISAGTGSEKLFF,TGTGCCATCAGCGCCGGGACAGGGTCTGAAAAACTGTTTTTT
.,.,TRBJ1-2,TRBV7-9,CASSLFRGAPLYGYTF,TGTGCCAGCAGCTTATTCAGGGGAGCACCCCTATATGGCTACACCTTC
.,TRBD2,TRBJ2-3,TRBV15,CATRLAGGSDTQYF,TGTGCCACTCGACTAGCGGGGGGTTCAGATACGCAGTATTTT
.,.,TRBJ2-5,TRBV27,CATSPGGLGTQYF,TGTGCCACCAGCCCGGGCGGGCTGGGGACCCAGTACTTC
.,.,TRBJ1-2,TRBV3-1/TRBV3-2,CASSLGEGMYGYTF,TGTGCCAGCAGCCTAGGGGAGGGGATGTACGGCTACACCTTC
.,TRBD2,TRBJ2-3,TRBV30,CASPGLATDTQYF,TGTGCCTCCCCAGGACTAGCGACAGATACGCAGTATTTT
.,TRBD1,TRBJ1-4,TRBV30,CAWNLNRGDEKLFF,TGTGCCTGGAACCTAAACAGGGGAGACGAAAAACTGTTTTTT
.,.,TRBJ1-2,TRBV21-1,CASSSDSGNGNYGYTF,TGTGCCAGCAGCTCCGACAGTGGGAATGGGAACTATGGCTACACCTTC
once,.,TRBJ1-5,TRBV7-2,CASSLGWTGNQPQHF,TGTGCCAGCAGCTTAGGCTGGACAGGCAATCAGCCCCAGCATTTT
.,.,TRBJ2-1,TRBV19,CASRAGNYNEQFF,TGTGCCAGTAGGGCGGGCAACTACAATGAGCAGTTCTTC
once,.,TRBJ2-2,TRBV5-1,CASSSTAYNTAGELFF,TGCGCCAGCAGCTCAACAGCATACAACACCGCCGGGGAGCTGTTTTTT
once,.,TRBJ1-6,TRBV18,CASSPQVSGFYNSPLHF,TGTGCCAGCTCACCACAAGTTTCAGGGTTCTATAATTCACCCCTCCACTTT
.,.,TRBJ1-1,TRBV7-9,CASSHGSANSHF,TGTGCCAGCAGCCACGGGAGCGCAAATTCTCACTTT
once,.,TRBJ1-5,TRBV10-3,CASGGDRVGVQPQHF,TGTGCCAGCGGGGGGGACCGGGTCGGGGTTCAGCCCCAGCATTTT
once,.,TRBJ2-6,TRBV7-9,CASSLAWGAGANVLTF,TGTGCCAGCAGCTTAGCGTGGGGAGCCGGGGCCAACGTCCTGACTTTC
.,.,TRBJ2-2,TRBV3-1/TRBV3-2,CASSQGYGDTGELFF,TGTGCCAGCAGCCAAGGTTACGGGGACACCGGGGAGCTGTTTTTT
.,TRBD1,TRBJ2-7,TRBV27,CASRTLDRGPYEQYF,TGTGCCAGCAGAACGTTGGACAGGGGCCCTTACGAGCAGTACTTC
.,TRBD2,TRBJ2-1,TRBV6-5,CASSYSSGGAVNEQFF,TGTGCCAGCAGTTACTCTAGCGGGGGGGCCGTCAATGAGCAGTTCTTC
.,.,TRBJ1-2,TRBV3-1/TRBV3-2,CASSPYGGNGYTF,TGTGCCAGCAGCCCATATGGAGGGAATGGCTACACCTTC
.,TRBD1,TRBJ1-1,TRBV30,CAWSNTGGETEAFF,TGTGCCTGGAGTAATACAGGGGGTGAGACTGAAGCTTTCTTT
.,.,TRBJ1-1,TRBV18,CASSPNPDTEAFF,TGTGCCAGCTCACCCAACCCGGACACTGAAGCTTTCTTT
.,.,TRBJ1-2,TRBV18,CASSPRTEDYGYTF,TGTGCCAGCTCACCAAGGACGGAGGACTATGGCTACACCTTC
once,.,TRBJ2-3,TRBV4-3,CASSQEIALFSTDTQYF,TGCGCCAGCAGCCAGGAGATCGCACTTTTTAGCACAGATACGCAGTATTTT
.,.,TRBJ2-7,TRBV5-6,CASSTDRIGYEQYF,TGTGCCAGCAGCACCGACAGGATTGGCTACGAGCAGTACTTC
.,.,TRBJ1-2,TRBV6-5,CASSYSRGGNGYTF,TGTGCCAGCAGTTACTCGAGGGGAGGTAACGGCTACACCTTC
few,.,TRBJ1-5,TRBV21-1,CASSKVGSKPATQPQHF,TGTGCCAGCAGCAAAGTTGGCAGTAAACCCGCCACTCAGCCCCAGCATTTT
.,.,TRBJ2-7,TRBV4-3,CASSQDRVYEQYF,TGCGCCAGCAGCCAAGACAGGGTGTACGAGCAGTACTTC
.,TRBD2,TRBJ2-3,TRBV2,CASSSFGRGGTDTQYF,TGTGCCAGCAGTTCTTTTGGGCGGGGGGGCACAGATACGCAGTATTTT
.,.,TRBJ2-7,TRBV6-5,CASRTEVAKGYEQYF,TGTGCCAGCAGGACAGAGGTCGCGAAAGGCTACGAGCAGTACTTC
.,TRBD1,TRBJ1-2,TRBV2,CASKIDRASLYGYTF,TGTGCCAGCAAGATAGACAGGGCCTCCCTCTATGGCTACACCTTC
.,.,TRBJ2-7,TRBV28,CASRGAGGVKSYEQYF,TGTGCCAGCAGAGGTGCGGGCGGGGTAAAATCCTACGAGCAGTACTTC
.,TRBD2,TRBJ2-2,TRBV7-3,CASSSGLAGGKNTGELFF,TGTGCCAGCAGCTCAGGACTAGCGGGGGGCAAAAACACCGGGGAGCTGTTTTTT
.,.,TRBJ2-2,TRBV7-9,CASSLVPGPPGLLTGELFF,TGTGCCAGCAGCTTAGTACCCGGGCCTCCGGGATTACTCACCGGGGAGCTGTTTTTT
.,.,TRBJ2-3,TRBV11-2,CASSLVSQAISTDTQYF,TGTGCCAGCAGCTTAGTATCACAGGCTATCAGCACAGATACGCAGTATTTT
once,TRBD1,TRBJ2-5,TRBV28,CASSRPDRGLETQYF,TGTGCCAGCAGCCGACCCGACAGGGGATTGGAGACCCAGTACTTC
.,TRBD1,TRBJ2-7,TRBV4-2,CASSRGTGTAYEQYF,TGTGCCAGCAGCCGGGGGACCGGGACAGCCTACGAGCAGTACTTC
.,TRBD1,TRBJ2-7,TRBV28,CASSKTGFSYEQYF,TGTGCCAGCAGCAAGACAGGGTTCTCCTACGAGCAGTACTTC